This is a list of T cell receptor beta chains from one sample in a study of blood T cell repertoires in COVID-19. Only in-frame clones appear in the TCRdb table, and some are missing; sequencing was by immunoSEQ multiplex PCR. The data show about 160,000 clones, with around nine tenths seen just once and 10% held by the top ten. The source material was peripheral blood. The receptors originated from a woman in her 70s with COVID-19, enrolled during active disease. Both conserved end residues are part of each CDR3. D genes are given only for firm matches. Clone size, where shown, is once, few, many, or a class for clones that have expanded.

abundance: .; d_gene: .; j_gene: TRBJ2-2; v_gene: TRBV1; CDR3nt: TGCACCAGCAGCCAAGAGAAGGACAGTCGGGCCGGGGAGCTGTTTTTT; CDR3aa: CTSSQEKDSRAGELFF
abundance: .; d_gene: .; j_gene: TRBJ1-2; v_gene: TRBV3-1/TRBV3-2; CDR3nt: TGTGCCAGCAGCCACTTCCAGGGATTCAATGGCTACACCTTC; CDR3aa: CASSHFQGFNGYTF
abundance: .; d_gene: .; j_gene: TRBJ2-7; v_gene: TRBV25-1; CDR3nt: TGTGCCAGCAGTGACGTCACTCCCACCCCGAGAGATGAGCAGTACTTC; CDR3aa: CASSDVTPTPRDEQYF
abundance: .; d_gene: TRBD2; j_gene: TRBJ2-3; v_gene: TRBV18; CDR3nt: TGTGCCAGCTCACCCCTGATCGGGGGGGGCGGAGATACGCAGTATTTT; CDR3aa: CASSPLIGGGGDTQYF
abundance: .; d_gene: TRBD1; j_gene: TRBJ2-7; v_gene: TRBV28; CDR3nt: TGTGCCAGCAGGCGTGGATCTGGGACAGGGTACTACGAGCAGTACTTC; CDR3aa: CASRRGSGTGYYEQYF
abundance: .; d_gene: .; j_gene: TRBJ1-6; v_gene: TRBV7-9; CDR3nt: TGTGCCAGCAGCCCACTTAGAATGGGCAGGGTGGGATCACCCCTCCACTTT; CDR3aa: CASSPLRMGRVGSPLHF
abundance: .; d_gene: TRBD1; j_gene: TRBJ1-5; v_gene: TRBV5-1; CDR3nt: TGCGCCAGCAGCATTGACAGGGGTCAGCCCCAGCATTTT; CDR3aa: CASSIDRGQPQHF
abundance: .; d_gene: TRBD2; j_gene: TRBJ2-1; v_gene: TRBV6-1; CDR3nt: TGTGCCAGCAGTGAAAAAGCATATCGGACTAGCGGATACAATGAGCAGTTCTTC; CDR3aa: CASSEKAYRTSGYNEQFF
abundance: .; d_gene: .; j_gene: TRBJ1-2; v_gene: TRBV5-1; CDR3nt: TGCGCCAGCAGCAAGGACGGAGGACCTTATGGCTACACCTTC; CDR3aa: CASSKDGGPYGYTF
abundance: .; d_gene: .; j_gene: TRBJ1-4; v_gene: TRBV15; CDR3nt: TGTGCCACCAGCAGAGATGGGGTGGGAGGTGAAAAACTGTTTTTT; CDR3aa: CATSRDGVGGEKLFF
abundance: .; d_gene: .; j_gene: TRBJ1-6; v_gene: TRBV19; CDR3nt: TGTGCCAGTAGGATGAGCTCCTATAATTCACCCCTCCACTTT; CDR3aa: CASRMSSYNSPLHF
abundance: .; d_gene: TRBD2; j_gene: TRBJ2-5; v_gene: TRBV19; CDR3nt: TGTGCCAGTAGTAAAGGACTAGCGGGGCATCAAGAGACCCAGTACTTC; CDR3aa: CASSKGLAGHQETQYF
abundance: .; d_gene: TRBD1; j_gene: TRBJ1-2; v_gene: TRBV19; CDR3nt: TGTGCCAGTCCGGACAGGGGGGCGCGTGGCTACACCTTC; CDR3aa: CASPDRGARGYTF
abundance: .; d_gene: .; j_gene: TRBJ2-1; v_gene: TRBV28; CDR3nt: TGTGCCATTAAGGGACCCGGGAGCAATGAGCAGTTCTTC; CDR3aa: CAIKGPGSNEQFF
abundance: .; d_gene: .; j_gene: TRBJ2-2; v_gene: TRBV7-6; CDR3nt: TGTGCCAGCAGCCGAGCAGGATACACCGGGGAGCTGTTTTTT; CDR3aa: CASSRAGYTGELFF
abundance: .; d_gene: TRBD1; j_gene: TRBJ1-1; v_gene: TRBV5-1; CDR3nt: TGCGCCAGCAGCCGGGACAGTAACACTGAAGCTTTCTTT; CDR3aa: CASSRDSNTEAFF
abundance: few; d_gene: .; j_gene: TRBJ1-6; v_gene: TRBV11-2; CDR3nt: TGTGCCAGCAGCCCATTCAGGGATTCACCCCTCCACTTT; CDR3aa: CASSPFRDSPLHF
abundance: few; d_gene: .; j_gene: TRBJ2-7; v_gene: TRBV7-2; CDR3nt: TGTGCCAGCAGCTCCTTTAAGGACAGTCCAGAGCAGTACTTC; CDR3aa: CASSSFKDSPEQYF
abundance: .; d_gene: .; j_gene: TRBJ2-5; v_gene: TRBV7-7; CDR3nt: TGTGCTAGCAGCACGGGACTGCGCGGGGAGACCCAGTACTTC; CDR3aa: CASSTGLRGETQYF
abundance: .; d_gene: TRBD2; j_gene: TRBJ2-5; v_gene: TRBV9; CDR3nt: TGTGCCAGCAGCGTAGTGGGACTAGCGGGGGCCGGGGAGACCCAGTACTTC; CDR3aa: CASSVVGLAGAGETQYF
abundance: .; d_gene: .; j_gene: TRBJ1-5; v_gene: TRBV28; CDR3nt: TGTGCCAGCAGTTCAACGGCGGGTTATAGCAATCAGCCCCAGCATTTT; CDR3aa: CASSSTAGYSNQPQHF
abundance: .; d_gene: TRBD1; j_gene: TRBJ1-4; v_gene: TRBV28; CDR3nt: TGTGCCAGCAGGGCGGGAGACAGGGGTTCCGAAAAACTGTTTTTT; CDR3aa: CASRAGDRGSEKLFF
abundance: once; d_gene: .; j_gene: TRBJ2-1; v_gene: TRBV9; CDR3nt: TGTGCCAGCAGCGTAGAGCATGAGCAGTTCTTC; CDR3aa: CASSVEHEQFF
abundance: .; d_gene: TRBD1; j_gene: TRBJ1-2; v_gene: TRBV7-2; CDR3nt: TGTGCCAGCAGCCCGGAGGGAGACAGGGTGGGTGGCTACACCTTC; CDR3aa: CASSPEGDRVGGYTF
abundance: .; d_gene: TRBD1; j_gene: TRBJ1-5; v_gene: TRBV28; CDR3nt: TGTGCCAGCAGTTTATCCCGGACAGGAAATAGCAATCAGCCCCAGCATTTT; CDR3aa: CASSLSRTGNSNQPQHF
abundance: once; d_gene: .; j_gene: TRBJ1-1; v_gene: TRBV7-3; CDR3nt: TGTGCCAGCAGCCCGACAGGTCCCGGGGGGACTGAAGCTTTCTTT; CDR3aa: CASSPTGPGGTEAFF
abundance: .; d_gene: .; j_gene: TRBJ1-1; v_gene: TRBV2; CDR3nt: TGTGCCAGCAGTACCCGACAGGAAAACACTGAAGCTTTCTTT; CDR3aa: CASSTRQENTEAFF
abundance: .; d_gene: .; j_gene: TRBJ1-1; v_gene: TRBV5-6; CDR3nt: TGTGCCAGCACCACGGGGGTATCGGGGGAGAAGCGGGCTTTCTTT; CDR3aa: CASTTGVSGEKRAFF
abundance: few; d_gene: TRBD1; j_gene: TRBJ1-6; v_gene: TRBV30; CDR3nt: TGTGCCTGGAGTTCCGACAGGGGTGGATCACCCCTCCACTTT; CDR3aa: CAWSSDRGGSPLHF
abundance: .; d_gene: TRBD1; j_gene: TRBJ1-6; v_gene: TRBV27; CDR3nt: TGTGCCAGCAGGAACAAGGGGGCGTCTAATTCACCCCTCCACTTT; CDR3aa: CASRNKGASNSPLHF
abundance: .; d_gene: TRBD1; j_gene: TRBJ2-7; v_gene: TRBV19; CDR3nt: TGTGCCAGTAGTGCCTCCGGGACAGTATCCTACGAGCAGTACTTC; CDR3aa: CASSASGTVSYEQYF
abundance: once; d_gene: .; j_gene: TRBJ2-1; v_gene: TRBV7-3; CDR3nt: TGTGCCAGCAGCTTAACTCCAGGGGGGAATGAGCAGTTCTTC; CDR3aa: CASSLTPGGNEQFF
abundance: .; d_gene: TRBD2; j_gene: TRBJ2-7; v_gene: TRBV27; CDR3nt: TGTGCCAGCAGTTTACGGGGGGGCGCATTGTACGAGCAGTACTTC; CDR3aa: CASSLRGGALYEQYF
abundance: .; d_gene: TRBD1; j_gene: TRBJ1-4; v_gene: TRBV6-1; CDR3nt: TGTGCCAGCAGTGTAACCCCGGGACAGGGCGGTGAAAAACTGTTTTTT; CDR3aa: CASSVTPGQGGEKLFF
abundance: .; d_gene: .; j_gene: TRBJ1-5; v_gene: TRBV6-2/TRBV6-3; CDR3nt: TGTGCCAGCAGTCGTGGACAGAGCAATCAGCCCCAGCATTTT; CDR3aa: CASSRGQSNQPQHF
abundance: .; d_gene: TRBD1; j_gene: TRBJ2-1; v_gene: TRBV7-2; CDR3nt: TGTGCCAGCAGCTTAAAAGTAGGGGGCATCAATGAGCAGTTCTTC; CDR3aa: CASSLKVGGINEQFF
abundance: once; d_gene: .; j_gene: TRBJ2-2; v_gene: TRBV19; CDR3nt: TGTGCCAGTAGTACCCTCTTTCGAGCATCGAACACCGGGGAGCTGTTTTTT; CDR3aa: CASSTLFRASNTGELFF
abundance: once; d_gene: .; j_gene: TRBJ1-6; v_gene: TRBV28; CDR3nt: TGTGCCAGCAGTTTCGGGGGGATTAATTCACCCCTCCACTTT; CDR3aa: CASSFGGINSPLHF
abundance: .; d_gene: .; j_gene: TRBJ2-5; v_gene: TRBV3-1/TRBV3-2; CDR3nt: TGTGCCAGCAGCCAAGGAGTAGAGGAGACCCAGTACTTC; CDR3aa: CASSQGVEETQYF
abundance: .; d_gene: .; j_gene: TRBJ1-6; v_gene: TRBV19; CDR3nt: TGTGCCAGTAGTATTGGGAGGGACATCCATAATTCACCCCTCCACTTT; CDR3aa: CASSIGRDIHNSPLHF
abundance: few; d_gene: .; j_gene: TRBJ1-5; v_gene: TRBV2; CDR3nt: TGTGCCAGCAGACGAGATATTAGCAATCAGCCCCAGCATTTT; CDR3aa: CASRRDISNQPQHF
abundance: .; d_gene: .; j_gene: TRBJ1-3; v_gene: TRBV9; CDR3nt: TGTGCCAGCAGCGCCGGGATGAGCTCTGGAAACACCATATATTTT; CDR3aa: CASSAGMSSGNTIYF
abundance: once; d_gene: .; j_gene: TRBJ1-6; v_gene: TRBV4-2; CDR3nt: TGTGCCAGCAGCCAAGTCGAAGGGGTAGGCAATTCACCCCTCCACTTT; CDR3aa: CASSQVEGVGNSPLHF
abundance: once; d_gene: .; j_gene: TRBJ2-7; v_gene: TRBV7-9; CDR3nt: TGTGCCAGCAGCTTTGAAGGGTCCGACTACTACGAGCAGTACTTC; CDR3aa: CASSFEGSDYYEQYF
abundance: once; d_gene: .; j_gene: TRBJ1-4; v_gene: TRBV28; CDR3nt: TGTGCCAGCAGTTCCCTCCAGGGCAGGGGTGAAAAACTGTTTTTT; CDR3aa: CASSSLQGRGEKLFF
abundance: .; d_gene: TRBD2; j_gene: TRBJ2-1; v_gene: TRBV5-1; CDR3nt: TGCGCCAGCAGCTCCGGGACTAGCGGGGGCCCCTCCTACAATGAGCAGTTCTTC; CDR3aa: CASSSGTSGGPSYNEQFF
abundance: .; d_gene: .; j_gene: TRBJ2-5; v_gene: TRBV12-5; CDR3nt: TGTGCTAGTGGTATGACAGTCCAAGAGACCCAGTACTTC; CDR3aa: CASGMTVQETQYF
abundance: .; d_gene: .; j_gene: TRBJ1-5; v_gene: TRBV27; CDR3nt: TGTGCCAGCAGTCCCCTCCGTACCAGTGGCAATCAGCCCCAGCATTTT; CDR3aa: CASSPLRTSGNQPQHF
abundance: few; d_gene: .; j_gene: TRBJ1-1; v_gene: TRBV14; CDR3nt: TGTGCCAGCAGCCAAGACGTGAGCTACCAACAGAGAGCTTTCTTT; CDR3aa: CASSQDVSYQQRAFF
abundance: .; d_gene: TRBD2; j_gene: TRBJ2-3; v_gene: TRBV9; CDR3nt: TGTGCCAGCAGCGCAAGAGCGGGGTTCACAGATACGCAGTATTTT; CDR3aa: CASSARAGFTDTQYF
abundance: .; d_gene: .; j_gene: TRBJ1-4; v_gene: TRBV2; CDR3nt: TGTGCCAGCATTTCCCGGGGAGGAGGCCATGAAAAACTGTTTTTT; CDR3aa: CASISRGGGHEKLFF
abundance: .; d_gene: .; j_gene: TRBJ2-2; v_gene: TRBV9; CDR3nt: TGTGCCAGCAGCGTAGTCCCCCGGGTCACCGGGGAGCTGTTTTTT; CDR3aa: CASSVVPRVTGELFF
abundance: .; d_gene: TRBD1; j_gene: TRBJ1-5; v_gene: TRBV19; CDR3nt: TGTGCCAGTAGTCCGACAGGGCTCAACAATCAGCCCCAGCATTTT; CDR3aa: CASSPTGLNNQPQHF
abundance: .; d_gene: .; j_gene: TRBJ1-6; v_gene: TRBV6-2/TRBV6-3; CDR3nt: TGTGCCAGCAGTTCCAAGGACAGCCTCCCTAGGGCACCCCTCCACTTT; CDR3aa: CASSSKDSLPRAPLHF
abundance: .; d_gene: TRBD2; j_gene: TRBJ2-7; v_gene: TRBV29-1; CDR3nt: TGCAGCGTTGAAAGGCTAGCGGGGCGGGAGCAGTACTTC; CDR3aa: CSVERLAGREQYF
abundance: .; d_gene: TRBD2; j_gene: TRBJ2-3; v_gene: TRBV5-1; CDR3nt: TGCGCCAGCAGCTTTGAGGCTAGCGGGGTGGTGGATACGCAGTATTTT; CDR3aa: CASSFEASGVVDTQYF
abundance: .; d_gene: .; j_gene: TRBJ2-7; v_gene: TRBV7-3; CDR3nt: TGTGCCAGCAGCCCAGGGGCCGGCTACGAGCAGTACTTC; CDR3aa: CASSPGAGYEQYF
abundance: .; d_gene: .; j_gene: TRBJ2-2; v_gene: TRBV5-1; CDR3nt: TGCGCCAGCAGCGGGGCAGGGATCACCGGGGAGCTGTTTTTT; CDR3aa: CASSGAGITGELFF
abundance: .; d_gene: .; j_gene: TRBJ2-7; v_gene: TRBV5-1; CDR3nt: TGCGCCAGCAGCTTTGCGGGGGCGTCCTACGAGCAGTACTTC; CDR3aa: CASSFAGASYEQYF